Listed here is a single TCR beta chain. The antigen is not known. This sample stems from a study of beta chain features in type 1 diabetes. TCRB transcripts that were expressed got sequenced, as all of the isolated RNA had been reverse transcribed. Each sample of naive, central memory or regulatory T cells had, on average, about 3.57 million reads. TCRdb's table, derived via immunoSEQ multiplex PCR, lists solely in-frame clones and lacks some. Of more than 250,000 clones listed, approximately 20% were seen once; the top ten hold 0.025% to 0.035%. Via the markers CD45RO/CCR7/CD25/CD127/CD95/CD27, stem cell-like memory, regulatory, central memory and naive CD4+ cells were sorted. In germline, CDR1 is SGHRS, CDR2 YFSETQ. This CDR3 contains 14 residues. Deletions cut 0 bases from V and 9 bases from J, with 13 bases between. The study, taken as a whole, reports: Shortening that was moderate but significant affected the TCRB CDR3s of Type 1 diabetes patients in all four CD4+ subsets. There were fewer insertions and more deletions at the VDJ junctions of type 1 diabetes patients.

This clonotype originated in a woman aged 40 to 50 with type 1 diabetes. Material for sequencing was naive CD4+ T cells from blood. The V call is TRBV5-1, the J call TRBJ2-1; perhaps TRBD2 as D (5 bases). CDR3 residues: CASSLETGSSEQFF. In DNA form, the CDR3 reads TGCGCCAGCAGCTTGGAGACGGGGTCCAGTGAGCAGTTCTTC. The full variable domain, its missing parts supplied by reference TRBV5-1 and TRBJ2-1, is KAGVTQTPRYLIKTRGQQVTLSCSPISGHRSVSWYQQTPGQGLQFLFEYFSETQRNKGNFPGRFSGRQFSNSRSEMNVSTLELGDSALYLCASSLETGSSEQFFGPGTRLTVL.